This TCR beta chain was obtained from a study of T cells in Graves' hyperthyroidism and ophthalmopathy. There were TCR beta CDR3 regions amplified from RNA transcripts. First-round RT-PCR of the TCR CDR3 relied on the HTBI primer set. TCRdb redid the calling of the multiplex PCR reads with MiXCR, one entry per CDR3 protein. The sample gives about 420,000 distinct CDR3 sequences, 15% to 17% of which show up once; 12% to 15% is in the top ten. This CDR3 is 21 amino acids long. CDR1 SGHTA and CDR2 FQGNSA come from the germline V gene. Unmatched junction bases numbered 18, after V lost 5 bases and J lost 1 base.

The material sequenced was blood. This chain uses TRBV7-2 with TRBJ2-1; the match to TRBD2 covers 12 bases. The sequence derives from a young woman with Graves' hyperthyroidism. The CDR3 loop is CASSTPRRGASGGASYNEQFF. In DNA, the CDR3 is TGTGCCAGCAGCACCCCTCGACGGGGGGCTAGCGGGGGGGCGTCCTACAATGAGCAGTTCTTC. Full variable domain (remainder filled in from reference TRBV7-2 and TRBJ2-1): GAGVSQSPSNKVTEKGKDVELRCDPISGHTALYWYRQSLGQGLEFLIYFQGNSAPDKSGLPSDRFSAERTGGSVSTLTIQRTQQEDSAVYLCASSTPRRGASGGASYNEQFFGPGTRLTVL.